Each of the 18 T cell receptor beta chains below was sequenced from the same sample in a study of technical replicates of blood from a few donors listed by TCRdb under 2017. Libraries were prepared through the immunoSEQ multiplex PCR assay. TCRdb mirrors the immuneACCESS table, restricted to in-frame sequences. Some clones are absent from its copies; in checked studies, under half trace to an unresolved V gene, and the reason for the others is unknown. For this sample the table gives 45,000 to 55,000 clones, of which approximately 94% were detected only once. The ten top clones hold under 0.45% of the sample. The source material was T cells isolated from PBMCs. The receptor source for this set is a human donor in good health.

The chain is built from TRBV10-1 and TRBJ2-1, with a tentative D call TRBD2 (7 bases). V lost 1 base to trimming and J lost 5 bases, with 12 bases between them. The germline V gene encodes CDR1 WNHNN and CDR2 SYGVQD (reference sequence). The CDR3 is 15 amino acids. CDR3 region: CASSEWRGGHNEQFF. CDR3 bases: TGCGCCAGCAGTGAGTGGAGGGGGGGACACAATGAGCAGTTCTTC.

CDR3 bases: TGTGCCAGCAGCCTCGATCGGCGGGAGGTCGAGACCCAGTACTTC. Protein product: CASSLDRREVETQYF. V is TRBV7-2 and J is TRBJ2-5, with 8 bases fitting TRBD2. The CDR3 is 15 residues long. CDR1 and CDR2 from the germline V gene are SGHTA and FQGNSA. J lost 5 bases, V lost 5 bases, and 10 bases had no gene match.

The gene calls are TRBV5-4 and TRBJ2-2, with TRBD2 identical over 12 bases. This CDR3 spans 16 amino acids. The germline CDR1 and CDR2 sequences are SGHNT and YYREEE (reference sequence). With V trimmed by 4 bases and J by 4 bases, 5 bases remained unmatched. The CDR3 here is CASSLAGGPSTGELFF. The CDR3 coding sequence is TGTGCCAGCAGCCTAGCGGGAGGGCCGAGCACCGGGGAGCTGTTTTTT.

This clone showed up just a few times. This rearrangement joins TRBV9 to TRBJ1-1, with 9 nucleotides matching TRBD1. The germline CDR1 and CDR2 sequences are SGDLS and YYNGEE. The trim removed 4 bases at V and 1 base at J, leaving 8 bases unmatched. This CDR3 contains 16 residues. Here the CDR3 reads CASSPGTGMENTEAFF. CDR3 DNA: TGTGCCAGCAGCCCGGGGACAGGGATGGAGAACACTGAAGCTTTCTTT.

The chain employs TRBV9 and TRBJ1-1; D unresolved. CDR1 SGDLS and CDR2 YYNGEE come from the germline V gene. The V gene lost 0 bases and the J gene lost 1 base, with 7 bases spanning the gap. The CDR3 totals 14 residues. CDR3 in DNA: TGTGCCAGCAGCGTAGCACAGCCGAACACTGAAGCTTTCTTT. Encoded protein: CASSVAQPNTEAFF.

This clone appeared once. V gene TRBV25-1 combines with J gene TRBJ1-1; 7 bases fit TRBD1. CDR3 length: 14 residues. In germline, CDR1 is MGHDK, CDR2 SYGVNS. Germline trimming cut 6 bases from V and 10 bases from J; bases unmatched to any gene: 14. The chain's CDR3 is CASRKEGAGLGAFF. DNA for the CDR3: TGTGCCAGCAGGAAGGAGGGGGCGGGCCTGGGAGCTTTCTTT.

V usage is TRBV7-9 and J usage is TRBJ2-6; the D is unclear. This CDR3 comprises 19 residues. Germline values: CDR1 SEHNR, CDR2 FQNEAQ (reference sequence). V lost 1 base and J lost 0, with 16 bases in between. CDR3 region: CASSLEEFLVYSGANVLTF. For the CDR3, the DNA is TGTGCCAGCAGCTTAGAAGAATTCCTAGTGTACTCTGGGGCCAACGTCCTGACTTTC.

The rearrangement links TRBV11-2 to TRBJ2-1; 8 nucleotides agree with TRBD2. The CDR3 sequence is 16 residues long. From germline, CDR1 is SGHAT and CDR2 FQNNGV. V dropped 2 bases and J dropped 4; count of bases not matched to a gene: 7. CDR3 in amino acids: CASSLSRTSTYNEQFF. CDR3 nucleotides: TGTGCCAGCAGCTTAAGTAGGACTAGCACTTACAATGAGCAGTTCTTC.

The rearrangement links TRBV7-8 to TRBJ1-2; TRBD1 matches at 8 bases. The junction had 7 bases not matched to a gene; V was cut back by 5 bases and J by 8 bases. The length of the CDR3 is 13 residues. CDR1 and CDR2 from the germline V gene are SGHVS and FQNEAQ. The CDR3 is CASSGRQGRGYTF. The DNA for the CDR3 is TGTGCCAGCAGCGGCCGACAGGGGCGCGGCTACACCTTC. Combining the CDR3 with reference TRBV7-8 and TRBJ1-2 gives the whole variable domain GAGVSQSPRYKVAKRGQDVALRCDPISGHVSLFWYQQALGQGPEFLTYFQNEAQLDKSGLPSDRFFAERPEGSVSTLKIQRTQQEDSAVYLCASSGRQGRGYTFGSGTRLTVV.

The genes are TRBV30 and TRBJ1-2, with 9 nucleotides matching TRBD1. The V and J ends lost 3 bases and 6 bases, in that order; junction bases with no gene match: 11. Germline values: CDR1 GTSNPN, CDR2 SVGIG (reference sequence). The CDR3 runs to 15 residues. The CDR3 DNA follows: TGTGCCTGGAGCGCTCTCACAGGGGGCAAGGATGGCTACACCTTC. Translated: CAWSALTGGKDGYTF.

V gene TRBV7-6 combines with J gene TRBJ2-7; D not certain. V dropped 1 base and J dropped 3 bases, with 10 bases sitting between them. The CDR3 totals 14 residues. CDR1 is SGHVS, CDR2 FNYEAQ, per germline. DNA of the CDR3: TGTGCCAGCAGCTTAGACCCCGGTTTCTACGAGCAGTACTTC. Amino acids: CASSLDPGFYEQYF. Full variable domain (missing parts from reference TRBV7-6 and TRBJ2-7): GAGVSQSPRYKVTKRGQDVALRCDPISGHVSLYWYRQALGQGPEFLTYFNYEAQQDKSGLPNDRFSAERPEGSISTLTIQRTEQRDSAMYRCASSLDPGFYEQYFGPGTRLTVT.

The chain employs TRBV19 and TRBJ2-1; D possibly corresponds to TRBD1 (6 bases). Between the trimmed V and J ends, which lost 3 bases and 7 bases, there was a span of 10 bases. The CDR3 loop spans 13 amino acids. The germline V gene has CDR1 LNHDA and CDR2 SQIVND (reference sequence). The CDR3 nucleotides are TGTGCCAGTAGTATTGGACAGAGTAATGAGCAGTTCTTC. Translating gives CASSIGQSNEQFF.

Concerning this clone itself: The sample contains more than one DNA sequence encoding this CDR3. The rearrangement links TRBV30 to TRBJ2-3; weak D call: TRBD2 (6 bases). V lost 2 bases to trimming and J lost 1 base, with 7 bases between them. CDR3 length: 13 residues. The germline CDR1 and CDR2 sequences are GTSNPN and SVGIG (reference sequence). CDR3 bases: TGTGCCTGGAGTACGGGAGGCACAGATACGCAGTATTTT. It translates to CAWSTGGTDTQYF.

CDR3 DNA sequence: TGTGCCAGCAGTTACCAAGGACAGGCCGACCTCTATGGCTACACCTTC. Translation gives CASSYQGQADLYGYTF. The chain links TRBV28 to TRBJ1-2, with 7 bases matching TRBD1. Germline V gives CDR1 MDHEN, CDR2 SYDVKM. The V and J ends lost 4 bases and 4 bases, in that order; junction bases with no gene match: 12. The CDR3 extends over 16 amino acids.

The DNA for the CDR3 is TGTGCCAGCAGTGAAGAGTCAGTACTACTCATGAACACTGAAGCTTTCTTT. This codes for CASSEESVLLMNTEAFF. The chain recombines TRBV6-1 with TRBJ1-1; no firm D call. Germline V gene sequence: CDR1 MNHNS, CDR2 SASEGT. Trimming took 1 base from V and 0 from J, leaving 15 bases between them. The CDR3 sequence is 17 residues long.

Only one count was recorded for this clone. The chain links TRBV5-1 to TRBJ1-3, with D maybe TRBD1 (5 bases). CDR1 and CDR2 (germline): SGHRS, YFSETQ. The CDR3 runs 15 residues. V gave up 5 bases and J gave up 0 bases, with 12 bases separating them. The CDR3 is CASRDIQSSGNTIYF. The CDR3 DNA is TGCGCCAGCAGGGACATTCAGAGCTCTGGAAACACCATATATTTT.

V gene TRBV7-9 combines with J gene TRBJ2-7; the D gene is possibly TRBD2 (6 bases). CDR3 size: 11 residues. Per germline, CDR1 SEHNR and CDR2 FQNEAQ (reference sequence). Trimming removed 6 bases at V and 7 bases at J, with 10 bases between. This CDR3 is CASRGGEEQYF. As DNA, the CDR3 is TGTGCCAGCAGGGGCGGGGAAGAGCAGTACTTC.

The rearrangement joins TRBV19 to TRBJ1-2, with D hard to call. Germline V gene lookup returns CDR1 LNHDA and CDR2 SQIVND (reference sequence). The V gene lost 5 bases and the J gene lost 4 bases, with 8 bases spanning the gap. The CDR3 is made up of 12 amino acids. The CDR3, as DNA: TGTGCCAGTAGTCCAGGTAGCTATGGCTACACCTTC. This gives the protein CASSPGSYGYTF.